This T cell receptor (beta chain) was sequenced in a study of neurological immune-mediated disorders (dated by TCRdb to about 2019). Background on the whole study: Among the approximately 34 multiple sclerosis patients, approximately 30 had relapsing-remitting MS and 3 had secondary progressive MS. Peripheral blood TCR-beta repertoires from patients with HTLV-I-associated myelopathy (HAM/TSP), patients with multiple sclerosis, and healthy controls were compared in the study using UMI-based sequencing. Longitudinal samples, technical triplicates and paired sorted CD4+ and CD8+ T-cell subsets, alongside PBMC samples, were included among the 90 to 130 TCR-beta libraries. The cohort included some 68 subjects: about 15 with HAM/TSP, around 35 with multiple sclerosis, and approximately 20 healthy controls. The investigation overall reported the following: Across subjects, expanded clones never shared an identical CDR3 amino acid sequence, which suggests that the TCR-beta repertoires in every group were private. No association of the MS cluster with clinical or MRI features was observed, and the need for larger cohorts was stated by the authors. TCR clonal expansion was highest in HAM/TSP patients and lowest in MS patients, with MS patients falling below even healthy controls. In phylogenetic analysis, the repertoires of 18 of 34 MS patients grouped into a cluster of related CDR3 sequences, which suggests a possible signature at the repertoire level.

The germline V gene encodes CDR1 SEHNR and CDR2 FQNEAQ (reference sequence). V is trimmed back by 3 bases and J by 3 bases, and the junction contains 2 bases that no gene match accounts for. From the cysteine through the phenylalanine, the CDR3 covers 14 amino acids. CDR3 DNA only is kept here, 42 bases in frame from base 1. Libraries from unsorted PBMCs were made from 2 million PBMCs kept in RNAlater at -80 degrees C until RNA extraction. The multiple sclerosis patients were enrolled in a US clinical protocol that used magnetic resonance imaging to evaluate disease progression. PBMCs were separated from peripheral blood using Ficoll-Hypaque density gradient centrifugation and then cryopreserved in liquid nitrogen. Of note for this clonotype: Its binding antigen is unknown. No per-base quality is available; no much larger clone lies one base away.

cDNA was synthesized by template-switch 5'RACE using a primer with a 10-nucleotide random unique molecular identifier that tagged each TCR transcript. Over 180 million TCR-beta sequences, covering 15-18 subjects, were produced in each sequencing run. Total RNA was extracted with the RNeasy kit. TCR-beta VDJ regions were amplified with primers for the TCR constant region and the 5'RACE anchor, using the KAPA Real-time Library Amplification kit. A first PCR added sample indexes and Illumina adaptors, after which a second PCR increased the library yield. After Ampure bead purification, the TCR product of roughly 650 bp was size-selected on a 2% E-gel SizeSelection system. Library quality was checked on a Bioanalyzer, concentration was measured with Qubit, and libraries were quantified with the Kapa Library Quantification kit before pooling. Paired-end 2 x 150 bp sequencing of the libraries was performed on an Illumina HiSeq 2500. To increase sequence diversity, roughly 25-31% phiX was spiked into each library pool. The original pipeline was this. The UMI-based MiGEC pipeline processed quality-filtered reads and removed over 80% of raw TCR sequences during error correction. IMGT germline references were used for alignment of VDJ genes, and clonotypes were defined by a unique CDR3 amino acid sequence together with V-J genes. VDJtools evaluated clonal expansion, Shannon diversity and CDR3 relatedness (CalcPairwiseDistances, ClusterSamples); CLCbio workbench built phylogenetic trees. Expanded clones were defined as having at least 8 unique UMIs, based on coefficient-of-variation modelling across technical triplicates. TCRdb itself trimmed the public reads at Q25 with fastp, ran MiXCR and retained productive beta chains. Each record represents a unique CDR3 protein, reported with the most common genes and DNA among its rows. V and J calls and clone size were set by TCRdb, not the authors. For this sample the table gives tens of thousands of distinct CDR3 sequences, of which 4.5% were detected only once. The ten largest clones take up 5.5% to 8% of the sample.

The rearranged chain carries TRBV7-9 and TRBJ1-1, with TRBD1 matching 9 junction bases. The receptor's source is a man aged 25-40 years with multiple sclerosis. The sequenced sample consisted of PBMCs. The nucleotide sequence reads TGTGCCAGCAGCTTCAGACAGGGGGACACTGAAGCTTTCTTT. The translation is CASSFRQGDTEAFF.